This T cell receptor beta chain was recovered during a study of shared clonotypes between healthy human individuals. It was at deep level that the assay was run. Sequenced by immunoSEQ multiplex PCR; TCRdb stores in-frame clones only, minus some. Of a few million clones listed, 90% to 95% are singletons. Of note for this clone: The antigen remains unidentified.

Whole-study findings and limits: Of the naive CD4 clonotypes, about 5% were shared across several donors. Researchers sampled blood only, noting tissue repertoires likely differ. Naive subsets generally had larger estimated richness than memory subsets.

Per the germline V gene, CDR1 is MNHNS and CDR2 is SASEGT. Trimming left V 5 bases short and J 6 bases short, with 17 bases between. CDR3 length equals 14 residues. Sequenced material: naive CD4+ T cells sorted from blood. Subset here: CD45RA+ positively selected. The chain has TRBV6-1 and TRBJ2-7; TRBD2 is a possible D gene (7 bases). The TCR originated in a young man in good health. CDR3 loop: CASSFLQGGGEQYF. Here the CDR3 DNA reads TGTGCCAGCAGTTTTTTGCAGGGAGGGGGCGAGCAGTACTTC.